This entry is about one TCR beta chain. Its antigen is not identified. This sample was taken from a study of T cell repertoires in cytomegalovirus infection. On the study more broadly: It was recently identified HLA-C-restricted and well-studied HLA-B-restricted CMV epitopes that the study used. Matching HLA type, along with CMV infection, was indicated by public TCR beta signatures.

This CDR3 region has 13 residues. V was trimmed by 10 bases and J by 3 bases, leaving 15 bases between them. CDR1 is LNHDA and CDR2 is SQIVND in the germline V gene (reference sequence). A single record per CDR3 protein comes from TCRdb applying MiXCR to the reads. The sample records roughly 920,000 distinct CDR3 sequences, around a third being singletons. The study, taken as a whole, reports: Clonotypes of TCR beta that were HLA-C-restricted and CMV-specific dominated the ex vivo response.

The chain combines TRBV19 with TRBJ1-1, with a possible D match to TRBD1 (5 bases). The TCR sequence derives from a human donor in good health (CMV status not recorded). Some clones in this sample may be carry-over from other donors' samples. The material was cultured CD8+ T cells from PBMCs, obtained from culture after CMV antigen stimulation. Here the CDR3 reads CATGTFGYTEAFF. As DNA, the CDR3 is TGTGCCACTGGGACCTTTGGGTACACTGAAGCTTTCTTT.